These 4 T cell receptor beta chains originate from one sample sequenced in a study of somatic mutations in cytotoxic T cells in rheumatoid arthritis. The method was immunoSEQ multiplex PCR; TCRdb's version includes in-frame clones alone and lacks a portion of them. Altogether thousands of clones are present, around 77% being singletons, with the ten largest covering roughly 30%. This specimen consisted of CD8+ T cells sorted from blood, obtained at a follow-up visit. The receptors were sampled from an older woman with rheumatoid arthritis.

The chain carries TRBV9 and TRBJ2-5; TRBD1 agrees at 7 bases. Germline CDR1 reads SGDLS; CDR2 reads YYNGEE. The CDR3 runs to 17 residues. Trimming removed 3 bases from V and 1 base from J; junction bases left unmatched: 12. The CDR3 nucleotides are TGTGCCAGCAGCGCGTCTCAGGGGGACCCCCGCCAAGAGACCCAGTACTTC. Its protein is CASSASQGDPRQETQYF.

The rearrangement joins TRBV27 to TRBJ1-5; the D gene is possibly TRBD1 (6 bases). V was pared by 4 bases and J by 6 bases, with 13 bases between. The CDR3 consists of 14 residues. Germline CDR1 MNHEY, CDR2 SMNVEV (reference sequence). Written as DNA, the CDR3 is TGTGCCAGCAGTTACGGGGGGCGAGGTCAGCCCCAGCATTTT. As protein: CASSYGGRGQPQHF.

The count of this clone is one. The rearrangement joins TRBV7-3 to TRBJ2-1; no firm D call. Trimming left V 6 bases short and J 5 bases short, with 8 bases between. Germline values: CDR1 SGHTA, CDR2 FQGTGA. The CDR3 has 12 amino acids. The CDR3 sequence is CASREIHNEQFF. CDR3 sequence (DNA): TGTGCCAGCAGGGAGATTCACAATGAGCAGTTCTTC.

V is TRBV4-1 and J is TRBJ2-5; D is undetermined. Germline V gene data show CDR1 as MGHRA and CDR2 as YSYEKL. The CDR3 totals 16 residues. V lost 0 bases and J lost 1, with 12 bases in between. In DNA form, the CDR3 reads TGCGCCAGCAGCCAAGATCCTGGATATCCCCAAGAGACCCAGTACTTC. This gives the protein CASSQDPGYPQETQYF.